This entry concerns a single T cell receptor beta chain. The antigen remains undetermined. V shed 0 bases and J shed 3 bases, with 10 bases lying between them. The CDR3 is 15 residues long. Per the germline V gene, CDR1 is SGHRS and CDR2 is YFSETQ. Before the COVID-19 pandemic, during about 2011-2019, CD4+ T cells were taken from unexposed donors. Isolation of CD4+ T cells took place after roughly nine days in culture. The protocol was immunoSEQ multiplex PCR, while the TCRdb copy is restricted to in-frame clones and leaves out a portion. The table has about 24,000 clones, around four fifths seen once; the top ten hold about an eighth. The sample originates from a study of CD4 T cells in relation to SARS-CoV-2 and coronaviruses.

The TCR was taken from a human donor in good health. The chain uses TRBV5-1 and TRBJ1-5; possibly TRBD1 for D (6 bases). The sequencing sample was made of CD4+ T cells from PBMCs, cultured in vitro. CDR3 residues: CASSLGQEANQPQHF. The DNA for the CDR3 is TGCGCCAGCAGCTTGGGACAGGAGGCCAATCAGCCCCAGCATTTT.